These T cell receptor beta chains were read from a single sample in a study of T cell responses to AZD1222 COVID-19 vaccine. Here immunoSEQ multiplex PCR was the method, and the copy in TCRdb shows in-frame clones only, minus some. The top ten hold 5% to 6.5% of the sample, which has around 150,000 clones, less than 95% seen once. The sequencing used peripheral blood, collected 28 days after the second AZD1222 dose. All receptors derive from an adult who received the AZD1222 COVID-19 vaccine. CDR3s include the opening cysteine and the closing phenylalanine or tryptophan. The D gene is left open where the match is weak. Clone size appears in some rows only: once, few, many, or a class for an expanded clone.

v_call: TRBV28
d_call: TRBD1
clone_size: few
cdr3_length: 15
j_call: TRBJ2-7
cdr3_nt: TGTGCCAGCAGTTTATATCGGGACAGGGCGAACGAGCAGTACTTC
cdr3_aa: CASSLYRDRANEQYF

v_call: TRBV6-2/TRBV6-3
d_call: TRBD1
clone_size: NA
cdr3_length: 18
j_call: TRBJ2-6
cdr3_nt: TGTGCCAGCAGTACAGGACAGGGCGCAAGCTCTGGGGCCAACGTCCTGACTTTC
cdr3_aa: CASSTGQGASSGANVLTF

v_call: TRBV5-8
d_call: NA
clone_size: NA
cdr3_length: 14
j_call: TRBJ1-6
cdr3_nt: TGTGCCAGCAGCAACAGGGTTGGGAATTCACCCCTCCACTTT
cdr3_aa: CASSNRVGNSPLHF

v_call: TRBV7-3
d_call: NA
clone_size: NA
cdr3_length: 18
j_call: TRBJ1-1
cdr3_nt: TGTGCCAGCAGGAAACACGTTGGGCCAGGGGAAGCGAACACTGAAGCTTTCTTT
cdr3_aa: CASRKHVGPGEANTEAFF

v_call: TRBV4-1
d_call: NA
clone_size: NA
cdr3_length: 13
j_call: TRBJ1-6
cdr3_nt: TGCGCCAGCAGCCAAAGGGAAGATTCACCCCTCCACTTT
cdr3_aa: CASSQREDSPLHF

v_call: TRBV2
d_call: NA
clone_size: NA
cdr3_length: 12
j_call: TRBJ2-7
cdr3_nt: TGTGCCATCGGACAAACCTCTCTCGAGCAGTACTTC
cdr3_aa: CAIGQTSLEQYF

v_call: TRBV7-8
d_call: NA
clone_size: NA
cdr3_length: 15
j_call: TRBJ1-2
cdr3_nt: TGTGCCAGCAGCACCCGGTTTGGCAGGGGCTATGGCTACACCTTC
cdr3_aa: CASSTRFGRGYGYTF

v_call: TRBV7-9
d_call: NA
clone_size: NA
cdr3_length: 14
j_call: TRBJ1-5
cdr3_nt: TGTGCCAGCAGCCCAATGGGGGTCCATCAGCCCCAGCATTTT
cdr3_aa: CASSPMGVHQPQHF

v_call: TRBV24-1
d_call: NA
clone_size: once
cdr3_length: 14
j_call: TRBJ1-2
cdr3_nt: TGTGCCACCAGTGATTCTAACGAGAACTATGGCTACACCTTC
cdr3_aa: CATSDSNENYGYTF

v_call: TRBV5-8
d_call: NA
clone_size: NA
cdr3_length: 12
j_call: TRBJ2-7
cdr3_nt: TGTGCCAGCAGCCACAGAACCTACGAGCAGTACTTC
cdr3_aa: CASSHRTYEQYF

v_call: TRBV5-6
d_call: NA
clone_size: NA
cdr3_length: 16
j_call: TRBJ1-2
cdr3_nt: TGTGCCAGCAGCTTGGCCATCAGGGGCGCCTCCTATGGCTACACCTTC
cdr3_aa: CASSLAIRGASYGYTF

v_call: TRBV27
d_call: NA
clone_size: once
cdr3_length: 14
j_call: TRBJ1-5
cdr3_nt: TGTGCCAGCAGTTTATCGACGGCTAGTCAGCCCCAGCATTTT
cdr3_aa: CASSLSTASQPQHF

v_call: TRBV6-5
d_call: NA
clone_size: NA
cdr3_length: 15
j_call: TRBJ1-5
cdr3_nt: TGTGCCAGCAAAATCGGGCGGATTAGCAATCAGCCCCAGCATTTT
cdr3_aa: CASKIGRISNQPQHF

v_call: TRBV30
d_call: NA
clone_size: NA
cdr3_length: 14
j_call: TRBJ1-5
cdr3_nt: TGTGCCTGGAGTTACAGGTCCGGCAATCAGCCCCAGCATTTT
cdr3_aa: CAWSYRSGNQPQHF

v_call: TRBV7-9
d_call: TRBD1
clone_size: NA
cdr3_length: 14
j_call: TRBJ1-2
cdr3_nt: TGTGCCAGCAGCTTCGAAACAGGGGGCTCTGGCTACACCTTC
cdr3_aa: CASSFETGGSGYTF

v_call: TRBV5-1
d_call: NA
clone_size: NA
cdr3_length: 17
j_call: TRBJ1-6
cdr3_nt: TGCGCCAGCAGCTTGTTTACAGGGAGCTCCTATAATTCACCCCTCCACTTT
cdr3_aa: CASSLFTGSSYNSPLHF

v_call: TRBV24-1
d_call: TRBD1
clone_size: NA
cdr3_length: 16
j_call: TRBJ1-6
cdr3_nt: TGTGCCACCAGTGATCCCCGGACAGGGGTTAATTCACCCCTCCACTTT
cdr3_aa: CATSDPRTGVNSPLHF

v_call: TRBV6-5
d_call: TRBD1
clone_size: NA
cdr3_length: 14
j_call: TRBJ1-4
cdr3_nt: TGTGCCAGCAGGGGTACAGGGGGCGGTGAAAAACTGTTTTTT
cdr3_aa: CASRGTGGGEKLFF

v_call: TRBV6-2/TRBV6-3
d_call: NA
clone_size: NA
cdr3_length: 12
j_call: TRBJ1-2
cdr3_nt: TGTGCCAGCAGTTACCCGGACTATGGCTACACCTTC
cdr3_aa: CASSYPDYGYTF

v_call: TRBV7-3
d_call: NA
clone_size: NA
cdr3_length: 15
j_call: TRBJ1-1
cdr3_nt: TGTGCCAGCAGCCTCGCTCGGGACGGGCAGACTGAAGCTTTCTTT
cdr3_aa: CASSLARDGQTEAFF

v_call: TRBV7-2
d_call: TRBD2
clone_size: NA
cdr3_length: 15
j_call: TRBJ2-1
cdr3_nt: TGTGCCAGCAGCTTAGCAGCGGGACCCTACAATGAGCAGTTCTTC
cdr3_aa: CASSLAAGPYNEQFF

v_call: TRBV10-3
d_call: TRBD2
clone_size: once
cdr3_length: 14
j_call: TRBJ2-7
cdr3_nt: TGTGCCATCAGTCGACTAGCGGGAGGCTACGAGCAGTACTTC
cdr3_aa: CAISRLAGGYEQYF

v_call: TRBV2
d_call: NA
clone_size: NA
cdr3_length: 14
j_call: TRBJ1-6
cdr3_nt: TGTGCCAGCAGTGATGTGGGAGCTAATTCACCCCTCCACTTT
cdr3_aa: CASSDVGANSPLHF

v_call: TRBV12-3/TRBV12-4
d_call: NA
clone_size: NA
cdr3_length: 12
j_call: TRBJ2-7
cdr3_nt: TGTGCCAGCAGTTTGATGCCTTACGAGCAGTACTTC
cdr3_aa: CASSLMPYEQYF

v_call: TRBV6-6
d_call: NA
clone_size: NA
cdr3_length: 15
j_call: TRBJ1-5
cdr3_nt: TGTGCCAGCAGTTATTCATTACAGATGTATCAGCCCCAGCATTTT
cdr3_aa: CASSYSLQMYQPQHF

v_call: TRBV28
d_call: NA
clone_size: NA
cdr3_length: 17
j_call: TRBJ1-5
cdr3_nt: TGTGCCAGCAGACCAACCGAACCAGGGATTAGCAATCAGCCCCAGCATTTT
cdr3_aa: CASRPTEPGISNQPQHF

v_call: TRBV5-8
d_call: TRBD2
clone_size: NA
cdr3_length: 15
j_call: TRBJ2-3
cdr3_nt: TGTGCCAGCAGCCCCCTGGGGAGGGGCACAGATACGCAGTATTTT
cdr3_aa: CASSPLGRGTDTQYF

v_call: TRBV6-1
d_call: NA
clone_size: NA
cdr3_length: 15
j_call: TRBJ1-2
cdr3_nt: TGTGCCAGCAGTGACGATGGACGCCCAGGGAATGGCTACACCTTC
cdr3_aa: CASSDDGRPGNGYTF

v_call: TRBV5-1
d_call: TRBD1
clone_size: NA
cdr3_length: 14
j_call: TRBJ1-3
cdr3_nt: TGCGCCAGCAGCGCGGACAGGGCTGGAAACACCATATATTTT
cdr3_aa: CASSADRAGNTIYF

v_call: TRBV5-1
d_call: NA
clone_size: NA
cdr3_length: 11
j_call: TRBJ2-7
cdr3_nt: TGCGCCAGCAGCGGAACAGAAGAGCAGTACTTC
cdr3_aa: CASSGTEEQYF

v_call: TRBV5-5
d_call: TRBD2
clone_size: NA
cdr3_length: 16
j_call: TRBJ2-5
cdr3_nt: TGTGCCAGCAGCATTTCCCGCCTAGCGGGACAAGAGACCCAGTACTTC
cdr3_aa: CASSISRLAGQETQYF

v_call: TRBV6-5
d_call: NA
clone_size: NA
cdr3_length: 15
j_call: TRBJ2-7
cdr3_nt: TGTGCCAGCAGTCCCTTGAGGGGAATTACCTACGAGCAGTACTTC
cdr3_aa: CASSPLRGITYEQYF

v_call: TRBV30
d_call: NA
clone_size: NA
cdr3_length: 14
j_call: TRBJ1-3
cdr3_nt: TGTGCCTGGAGTAAGGGAAACTCTGGAAACACCATATATTTT
cdr3_aa: CAWSKGNSGNTIYF

v_call: TRBV6-5
d_call: TRBD1
clone_size: NA
cdr3_length: 14
j_call: TRBJ1-3
cdr3_nt: TGTGCCAGCAGTATTACAGGGGATAGAAACACCATATATTTT
cdr3_aa: CASSITGDRNTIYF

v_call: TRBV7-9
d_call: NA
clone_size: NA
cdr3_length: 16
j_call: TRBJ1-6
cdr3_nt: TGTGCCAGCACCAATCTCCAGGGAGTGGGTTATTCACCCCTCCACTTT
cdr3_aa: CASTNLQGVGYSPLHF

v_call: TRBV16
d_call: NA
clone_size: NA
cdr3_length: 13
j_call: TRBJ1-6
cdr3_nt: TGTGCCAGCAGCCAATCGAGGAATTCACCCCTCCACTTT
cdr3_aa: CASSQSRNSPLHF

v_call: TRBV6-5
d_call: TRBD1
clone_size: NA
cdr3_length: 14
j_call: TRBJ1-2
cdr3_nt: TGTGCCAGCAGTTCACCGGGACAGGGAAGTGGCTACACCTTC
cdr3_aa: CASSSPGQGSGYTF

v_call: TRBV5-1
d_call: TRBD2
clone_size: few
cdr3_length: 19
j_call: TRBJ2-1
cdr3_nt: TGCGCCAGCAGCTTGGATCTGGGGACTAGCGGGAGCCCTTACAATGAGCAGTTCTTC
cdr3_aa: CASSLDLGTSGSPYNEQFF

v_call: TRBV7-8
d_call: NA
clone_size: NA
cdr3_length: 16
j_call: TRBJ1-5
cdr3_nt: TGTGCCAGCAGCCTTCAGCAGAGGATTAGCAATCAGCCCCAGCATTTT
cdr3_aa: CASSLQQRISNQPQHF